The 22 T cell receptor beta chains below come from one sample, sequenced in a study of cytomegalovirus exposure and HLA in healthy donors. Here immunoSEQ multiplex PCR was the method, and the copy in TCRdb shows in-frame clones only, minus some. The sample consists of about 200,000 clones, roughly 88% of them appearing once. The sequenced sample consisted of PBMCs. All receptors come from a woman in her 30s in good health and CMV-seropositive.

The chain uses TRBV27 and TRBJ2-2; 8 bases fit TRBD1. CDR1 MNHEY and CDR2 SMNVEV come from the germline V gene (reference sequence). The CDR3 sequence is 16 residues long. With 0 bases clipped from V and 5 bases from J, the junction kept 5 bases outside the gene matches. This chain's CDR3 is CASSLSTGVGTGELFF. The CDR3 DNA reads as TGTGCCAGCAGTTTATCGACAGGGGTGGGGACCGGGGAGCTGTTTTTT.

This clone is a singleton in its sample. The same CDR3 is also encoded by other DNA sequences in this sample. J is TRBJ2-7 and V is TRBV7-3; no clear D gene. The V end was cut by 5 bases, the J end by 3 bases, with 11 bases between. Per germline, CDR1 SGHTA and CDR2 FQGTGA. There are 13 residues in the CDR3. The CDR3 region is CASSLGRDYEQYF. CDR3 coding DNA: TGTGCCAGCAGCCTTGGGCGTGACTACGAGCAGTACTTC. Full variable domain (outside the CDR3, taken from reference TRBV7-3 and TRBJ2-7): GAGVSQTPSNKVTEKGKYVELRCDPISGHTALYWYRQSLGQGPEFLIYFQGTGAADDSGLPNDRFFAVRPEGSVSTLKIQRTERGDSAVYLCASSLGRDYEQYFGPGTRLTVT.

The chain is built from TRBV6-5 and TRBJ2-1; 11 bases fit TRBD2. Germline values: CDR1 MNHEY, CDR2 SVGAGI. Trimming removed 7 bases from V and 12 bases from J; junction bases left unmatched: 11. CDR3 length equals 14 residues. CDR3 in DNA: TGTGCCAGCACCTTAGCGGGAGGGCCTTTGAGGCAGTTCTTC. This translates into CASTLAGGPLRQFF.

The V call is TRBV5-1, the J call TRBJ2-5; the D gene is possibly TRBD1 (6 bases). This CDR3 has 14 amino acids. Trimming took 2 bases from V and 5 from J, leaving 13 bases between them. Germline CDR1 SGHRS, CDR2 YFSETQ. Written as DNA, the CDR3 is TGCGCCAGCAGCTTCGGGGCAGGGGCCGAGACCCAGTACTTC. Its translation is CASSFGAGAETQYF.

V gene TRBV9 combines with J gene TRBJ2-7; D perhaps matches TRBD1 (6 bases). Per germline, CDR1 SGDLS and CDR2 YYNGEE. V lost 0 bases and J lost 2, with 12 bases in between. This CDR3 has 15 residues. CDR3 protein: CASSVAHGGAYEQYF. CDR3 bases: TGTGCCAGCAGCGTAGCTCATGGGGGCGCCTACGAGCAGTACTTC.

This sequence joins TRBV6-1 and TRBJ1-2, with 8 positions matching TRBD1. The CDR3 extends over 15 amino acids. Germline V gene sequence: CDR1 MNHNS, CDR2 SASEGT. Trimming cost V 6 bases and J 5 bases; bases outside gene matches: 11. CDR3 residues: CASRDGQGKQYGYTF. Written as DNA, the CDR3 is TGTGCCAGCAGGGACGGACAGGGAAAACAGTATGGCTACACCTTC.

The CDR3 DNA sequence: TGTGCCAGCAGCAAAGAAGACAGCCCAACTAATGAAAAACTGTTTTTT. Its translation is CASSKEDSPTNEKLFF. The chain is built from TRBV13 and TRBJ1-4; a weak D match, TRBD1 (5 bases). The CDR3 length is 16 residues. V was cut by 5 bases and J by 0 bases, with 13 bases left in between. Germline CDR1 PRHDT, CDR2 FYEKMQ (reference sequence).

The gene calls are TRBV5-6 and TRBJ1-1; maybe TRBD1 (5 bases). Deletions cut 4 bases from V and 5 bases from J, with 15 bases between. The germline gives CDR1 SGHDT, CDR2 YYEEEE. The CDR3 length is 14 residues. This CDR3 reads CASSMPGTGTEAFF. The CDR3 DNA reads TGTGCCAGCAGCATGCCCGGGACTGGTACTGAAGCTTTCTTT.

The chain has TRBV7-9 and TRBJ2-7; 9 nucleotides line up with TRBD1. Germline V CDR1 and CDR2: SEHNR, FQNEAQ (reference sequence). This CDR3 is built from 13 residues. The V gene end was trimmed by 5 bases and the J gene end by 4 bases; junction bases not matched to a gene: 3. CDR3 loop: CASSRQGVYEQYF. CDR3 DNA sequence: TGTGCCAGCAGCCGACAGGGGGTTTACGAGCAGTACTTC.

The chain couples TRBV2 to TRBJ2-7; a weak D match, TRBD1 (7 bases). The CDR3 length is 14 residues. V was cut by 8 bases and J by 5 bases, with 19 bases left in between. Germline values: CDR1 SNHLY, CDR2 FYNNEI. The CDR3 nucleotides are TGTGCCAGCGGGTTCGGAGGGGGCCGCAACGAGCAGTACTTC. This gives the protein CASGFGGGRNEQYF. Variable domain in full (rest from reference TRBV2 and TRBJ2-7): EPEVTQTPSHQVTQMGQEVILRCVPISNHLYFYWYRQILGQKVEFLVSFYNNEISEKSEIFDDQFSVERPDGSNFTLKIRSTKLEDSAMYFCASGFGGGRNEQYFGPGTRLTVT.

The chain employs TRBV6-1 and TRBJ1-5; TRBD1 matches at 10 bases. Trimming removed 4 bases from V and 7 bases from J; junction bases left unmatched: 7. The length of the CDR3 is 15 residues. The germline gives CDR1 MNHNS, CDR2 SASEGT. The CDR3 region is CASSAMTGGRQPQHF. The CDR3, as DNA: TGTGCCAGCAGTGCCATGACAGGGGGCAGACAGCCCCAGCATTTT.

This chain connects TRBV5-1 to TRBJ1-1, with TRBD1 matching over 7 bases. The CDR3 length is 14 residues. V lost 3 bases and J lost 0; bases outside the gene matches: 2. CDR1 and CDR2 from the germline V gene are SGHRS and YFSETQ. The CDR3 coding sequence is TGCGCCAGCAGCTGGGACAGCTTGAACACTGAAGCTTTCTTT. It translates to CASSWDSLNTEAFF.

This CDR3 is CASGVAGGLDEQFF. CDR3 bases: TGTGCCAGTGGAGTAGCGGGAGGGCTCGATGAGCAGTTCTTC. V gene TRBV28 combines with J gene TRBJ2-1; TRBD2 agrees at 11 bases. Looked up from germline, CDR1 is MDHEN and CDR2 is SYDVKM. With 9 bases clipped from V and 8 bases from J, the junction kept 9 bases outside the gene matches. The CDR3 loop spans 14 amino acids. Based on the CDR3 plus reference TRBV28 and TRBJ2-1, the full variable domain is DVKVTQSSRYLVKRTGEKVFLECVQDMDHENMFWYRQDPGLGLRLIYFSYDVKMKEKGDIPEGYSVSREKKERFSLILESASTNQTSMYLCASGVAGGLDEQFFGPGTRLTVL.

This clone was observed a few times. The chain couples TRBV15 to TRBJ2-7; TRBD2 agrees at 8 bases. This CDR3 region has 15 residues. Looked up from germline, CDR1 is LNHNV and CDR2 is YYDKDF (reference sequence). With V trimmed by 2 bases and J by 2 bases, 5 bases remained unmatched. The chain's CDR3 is CATSRTGTRAYEQYF. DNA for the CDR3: TGTGCCACCAGCAGAACCGGGACTAGGGCCTACGAGCAGTACTTC.

The CDR3 here is CASSLPGGWDEQYF. CDR3 bases: TGTGCCAGCAGTTTACCAGGGGGCTGGGACGAGCAGTACTTC. The V and J genes are TRBV28 and TRBJ2-7, with TRBD1 matching over 8 bases. V shed 2 bases and J 5 bases; nucleotides not matched to a gene: 5. Germline V lookup: CDR1 MDHEN, CDR2 SYDVKM. This CDR3 comprises 14 residues.

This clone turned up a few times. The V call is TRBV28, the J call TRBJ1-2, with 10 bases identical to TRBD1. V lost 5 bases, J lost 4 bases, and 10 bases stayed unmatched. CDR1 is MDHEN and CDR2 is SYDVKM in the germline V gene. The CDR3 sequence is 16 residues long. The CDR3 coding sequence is TGTGCCAGCAGTGATCCCGGACAGGGGGGAGGCTATGGCTACACCTTC. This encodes CASSDPGQGGGYGYTF.

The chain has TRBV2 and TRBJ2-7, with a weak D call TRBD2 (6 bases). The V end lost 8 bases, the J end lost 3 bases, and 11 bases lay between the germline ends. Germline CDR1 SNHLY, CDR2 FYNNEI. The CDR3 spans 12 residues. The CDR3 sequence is CASFSGVYEQYF. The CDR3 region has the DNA TGTGCCAGCTTTTCGGGGGTCTACGAGCAGTACTTC.

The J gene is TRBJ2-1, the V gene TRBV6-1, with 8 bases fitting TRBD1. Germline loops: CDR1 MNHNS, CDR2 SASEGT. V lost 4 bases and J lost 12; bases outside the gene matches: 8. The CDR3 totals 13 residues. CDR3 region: CASSVDRVAVQFF. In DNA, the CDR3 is TGTGCCAGCAGTGTGGACAGGGTTGCGGTGCAGTTCTTC.

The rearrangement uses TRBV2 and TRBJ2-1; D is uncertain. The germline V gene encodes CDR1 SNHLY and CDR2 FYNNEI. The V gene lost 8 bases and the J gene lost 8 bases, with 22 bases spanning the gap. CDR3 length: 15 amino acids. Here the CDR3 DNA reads TGTGCCAGCTCCAGCCGGAGAGTTGATGCAGATGAGCAGTTCTTC. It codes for CASSSRRVDADEQFF.

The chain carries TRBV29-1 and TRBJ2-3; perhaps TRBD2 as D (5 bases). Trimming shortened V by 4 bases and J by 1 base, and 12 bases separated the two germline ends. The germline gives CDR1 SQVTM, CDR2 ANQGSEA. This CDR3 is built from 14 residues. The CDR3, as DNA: TGCAGCGTTGGGGGAGTATTTCGCACAGATACGCAGTATTTT. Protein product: CSVGGVFRTDTQYF.

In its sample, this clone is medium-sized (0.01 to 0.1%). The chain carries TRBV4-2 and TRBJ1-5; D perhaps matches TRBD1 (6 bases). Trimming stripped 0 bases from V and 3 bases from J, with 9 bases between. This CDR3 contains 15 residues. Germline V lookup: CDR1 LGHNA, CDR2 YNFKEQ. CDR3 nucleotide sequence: TGTGCCAGCAGCCAAGAGGCAGGGGCCAATCAGCCCCAGCATTTT. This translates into CASSQEAGANQPQHF.

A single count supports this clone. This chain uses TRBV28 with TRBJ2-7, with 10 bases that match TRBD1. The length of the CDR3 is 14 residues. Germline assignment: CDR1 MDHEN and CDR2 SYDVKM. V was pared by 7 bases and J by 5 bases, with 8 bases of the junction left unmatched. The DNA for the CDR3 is TGTGCCAGCAACCTAGCCGGGACAGGGGACGAGCAGTACTTC. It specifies CASNLAGTGDEQYF.